The rows below give T cell receptor beta chains drawn from one sample of a study of blood T cells in healthy people across ages. TCRdb independently ran MiXCR on the 5' RACE reads; one entry per CDR3 protein. The top ten hold less than 15% of the sample, which has around 1,100,000 distinct CDR3 sequences, roughly two fifths seen once. The sample comprised blood. These receptors were obtained from a man between 18 and 35 years old in good health. Both conserved end residues are part of each CDR3. The order of the fields is J gene, D gene, V gene, clone size, CDR3 DNA, CDR3 protein. D genes are given only for firm matches. Size values are once, few and many counts, or a class for expanded clones, and some rows have none.

TRBJ1-1 - TRBV12-3/TRBV12-4 - TGTGCCAGCGCTAAGGGGGGCGTCGGCACTGAAGCTTTCTTT CASAKGGVGTEAFF
TRBJ2-7 TRBD1 TRBV11-1 - TGTGCCAGCAGCCGTCGACAGGGGGCGAATAATGAGCAGTACTTC CASSRRQGANNEQYF
TRBJ1-4 - TRBV13 - TGTGCCAGCAGCCGCAGCGACAGGCGTAATGAAAAACTGTTTTTT CASSRSDRRNEKLFF
TRBJ1-5 - TRBV29-1 - TGCAGCGTTGGGGACGAAAGCAGTCAGCCCCAGCATTTT CSVGDESSQPQHF
TRBJ1-4 - TRBV2 - TGTGCCAGCAGTTCTAAGGGCAGGGAGCGGCTGTTTTTT CASSSKGRERLFF
TRBJ2-1 - TRBV10-3 - TGTGCCATCAGTGGGGGAGGCGAGTACAATGAGCAGTTCTTC CAISGGGEYNEQFF
TRBJ2-2 - TRBV6-2/TRBV6-3 - TGTGCCAGCAGCCCTAGAAAGTGGGGCACGGGCACCGGGGAGCTGTTTTTT CASSPRKWGTGTGELFF
TRBJ2-5 TRBD1 TRBV12-3/TRBV12-4 - TGTGCCAGCAGTTTACGGGACAGGGGGACCCAAGAGACCCAGTACTTC CASSLRDRGTQETQYF
TRBJ2-2 - TRBV7-9 - TGTGCCAGCAGCTTAGACATGTGGGGCGGCGGGGAGCTGTTTTTT CASSLDMWGGGELFF
TRBJ1-6 - TRBV4-3 many TGCGCCAGCAGCCAAGATCTAGTAGTCCAGGACTCACCCCTCCACTTT CASSQDLVVQDSPLHF
TRBJ1-4 TRBD1 TRBV9 few TGTGCCAGCAGCGGGGGGGACAGAACTAATGAAAAACTGTTTTTT CASSGGDRTNEKLFF
TRBJ2-1 - TRBV6-5 - TGTGCCAGCAGTTATCGACAGACCAGTGAGACCCAGTTCTTC CASSYRQTSETQFF
TRBJ2-3 - TRBV27 few TGTGCCAGCAGGCCTGATGCGGAGGGGCGGGATACGCAGTATTTT CASRPDAEGRDTQYF
TRBJ2-3 - TRBV18 - TGTGCCAGCTCACCTCCCTCCGGGACACGGGTGAGCACAGATACGCAGTATTTT CASSPPSGTRVSTDTQYF
TRBJ2-2 TRBD1 TRBV10-3 - TGTGCCATCAGTGAGTCCCCCGTGGGACAGGGGGCCGCCGGGGAGCTGTTTTTT CAISESPVGQGAAGELFF
TRBJ2-7 - TRBV29-1 - TGCAGCGCTCCAACAGCCTCGGGGGAGCAGTACTTC CSAPTASGEQYF
TRBJ2-3 - TRBV10-3 - TGTGCCATCAGTGATCCGGGACAAGGCGCCACAGATACGCAGTATTTT CAISDPGQGATDTQYF
TRBJ1-6 - TRBV6-1 - TGTGCCAGCAGTGAAAGAGAATATAGCTCCTATAATTCACCCCTCCACTTT CASSEREYSSYNSPLHF
TRBJ2-7 TRBD1 TRBV9 - TGTGCCAGCAGCGTGAGTACAGGGGACAATGAGCAGTACTTC CASSVSTGDNEQYF
TRBJ1-5 - TRBV27 - TGTGCCAGCAGCCGAGTGGGGGGCGGTCAGCCCCAGCATTTT CASSRVGGGQPQHF
TRBJ1-2 - TRBV20-1 - TGCAGTGCTACGGGGGGAGGCTACACCTTC CSATGGGYTF
TRBJ1-5 - TRBV13 - TGTGCCAGCAGCTTTTCGGGACGGGACAATCAGCCCCAGCATTTT CASSFSGRDNQPQHF
TRBJ1-1 - TRBV11-1 - TGTGCCAGCAGTTCCACGGGACTCTCGAACACTGAAGCTTTCTTT CASSSTGLSNTEAFF
TRBJ1-5 - TRBV20-1 few TGCAGTGCTAGAGAAGGAGTCTATAGCAATCAGCCCCAGCATTTT CSAREGVYSNQPQHF
TRBJ2-3 TRBD2 TRBV9 - TGTGCCAGCAGCGCCCAGGGACTAGCTAGCACAGATGCGCAGTATTTT CASSAQGLASTDAQYF
TRBJ2-3 - TRBV4-3 many TGCGCCAGCAGCCAAGCAGGGGCCGCAGATACGCAGTATTTT CASSQAGAADTQYF
TRBJ1-4 - TRBV6-5 - TGTGCCAGCAGTCAGACGGGCCGTAATGAAAAACTGTTTTTT CASSQTGRNEKLFF
TRBJ1-2 - TRBV9 - TGTGCCAGCAGCGTAGCTCCGACAGTCGATAACCGTGGCTACACCTTC CASSVAPTVDNRGYTF
TRBJ2-2 - TRBV14 - TGTGCCAGCAGCCAATATAGGCGCACCGGGGAGCTGTTTTTT CASSQYRRTGELFF
TRBJ2-2 - TRBV4-3 - TGCGCCAGCAGCCAAGATGGAGGGGCCGGGGAGCTGTTTTTT CASSQDGGAGELFF
TRBJ1-1 TRBD1 TRBV9 - TGTGCCAGCAGCGTAGAGGGCAGGGGGGTGAACACTGAAGCTTTCTTT CASSVEGRGVNTEAFF
TRBJ2-1 TRBD2 TRBV5-1 - TGCGCCAGCAGACTAAGCGGGGGGGCCTACAATGAGCAGTTCTTC CASRLSGGAYNEQFF
TRBJ2-7 - TRBV7-8 once TGTGCCAGCAGAACGGGTCAACGGGTCGGCGGGACAAACGTCTCCTACGAGCAGTACTTC CASRTGQRVGGTNVSYEQYF
TRBJ1-2 TRBD1 TRBV7-9 few TGTGCCAGCAGCGGCCGGACAGGGTATTACCTATATGGCTACACCTTC CASSGRTGYYLYGYTF
TRBJ2-2 - TRBV7-2 - TGTGCCAGCACCCGGTTGAGCGGGGAGCTGTTTTTT CASTRLSGELFF
TRBJ2-7 TRBD2 TRBV4-1 few TGCGCCAGCAGCCATAGGAATAGCGGGGGTGGGTCCTACAATGAGCAGTACTTC CASSHRNSGGGSYNEQYF
TRBJ1-5 - TRBV28 few TGTGCCAGCACCGACGGGGGGAATCAGCCCCAGCATTTT CASTDGGNQPQHF
TRBJ2-2 - TRBV20-1 - TGCAGTGCTACGGGGACTGATTTCACCGGGGAGCTGTTTTTT CSATGTDFTGELFF
TRBJ2-7 TRBD2 TRBV11-2 - TGTGCCAGCAGCAGCGGGGGGGCCAAGAACAATGAGCAGTACTTC CASSSGGAKNNEQYF
TRBJ2-1 - TRBV20-1 few TGCAGTGCTAGGGTGGGCGCTGGCCCCTACAATGAGCAGTTCTTC CSARVGAGPYNEQFF
TRBJ2-7 TRBD1 TRBV5-1 - TGCGCCAGCAGCTTGGAATTGGGACAGGGGTCGGACGAGCAGTACTTC CASSLELGQGSDEQYF
TRBJ2-7 - TRBV5-1 - TGCGCCAGCAGCGGAAGGACAGAGAGCTCCTACAATGAGCAGTACTTC CASSGRTESSYNEQYF
TRBJ1-1 - TRBV30 - TGTGCCTGGAGGGACAGCCTCCCCGGAGCTTTCTTT CAWRDSLPGAFF
TRBJ2-7 TRBD2 TRBV4-2 few TGTGCCAGCAGCCAAGAGGGACTAGCGGGGGGCCTATCCTCCTACGAGCAGTACTTC CASSQEGLAGGLSSYEQYF
TRBJ1-1 - TRBV20-1 - TGCAGTGCTAGAGATCTGGGGACATTGAACACAGAAGCTTTCTTT CSARDLGTLNTEAFF
TRBJ1-1 - TRBV4-2 few TGTGCCAGCACTGGCCAGGCGGGGGCTTTCTTT CASTGQAGAFF
TRBJ2-7 - TRBV16 - TGTGCCAGCAGCCATAGGGCGGGCTCCTACGAGCAGTACTTC CASSHRAGSYEQYF
TRBJ2-1 - TRBV6-5 many TGTGCCAGCAGTTACCGGGAACCCGGCCCCAATGAGCAGTTCTTC CASSYREPGPNEQFF
TRBJ1-5 - TRBV21-1 - TGTGCCAGCAACAAAACAGGCAATCAGCCCCAGCATTTT CASNKTGNQPQHF